Below, 4 T cell receptor beta chains from the same sample are listed, as sequenced in a study of glioma-infiltrating T cells. Using RNA template, CDR3s of TCR alpha and beta were amplified with iRepertoire arm-PCR. TCRdb ran MiXCR on the multiplex PCR reads and lists one entry per CDR3 protein. The sample carries 150,000 to 200,000 distinct CDR3 sequences, roughly 45% recorded once. The sequenced material came from glioma tissue, nonneoplastic brain tissue, or PBMCs (not recorded which). The origin of the receptors is a human donor with low-grade glioma or glioblastoma, undergoing nonglioma brain surgery, or in good health (not recorded which).

The chain recombines TRBV7-6 with TRBJ1-3; tentative D call: TRBD1 (6 bases). CDR3 size: 16 residues. With 5 bases removed from V and 0 bases from J, the gap between germline ends came to 14 bases. The V gene's germline CDR1 is SGHVS and CDR2 FNYEAQ. This CDR3 reads CASSLVAGASGNTIYF. The CDR3 nucleotides read TGTGCCAGCAGCCTCGTGGCAGGGGCCTCTGGAAACACCATATATTTT.

The chain is built from TRBV30 and TRBJ2-3; D is unclear. Trimming shortened V by 3 bases and J by 4 bases, and 20 bases separated the two germline ends. This CDR3 has 16 amino acids. CDR1 GTSNPN and CDR2 SVGIG come from the germline V gene (reference sequence). The CDR3 DNA sequence: TGTGCCTGGAGCGCTGGACCGGTGTCTCAAGCAGATACGCAGTATTTT. Amino acids: CAWSAGPVSQADTQYF.

V gene TRBV20-1 combines with J gene TRBJ1-5; D is perhaps TRBD1 (5 bases). V was cut by 0 bases and J by 6 bases, with 12 bases left in between. The CDR3 length is 14 residues. Germline V lookup: CDR1 DFQATT, CDR2 SNEGSKA (reference sequence). CDR3 in DNA: TGCAGTGCTAGAGAGAGGGCAGGGCTTCAGCCCCAGCATTTT. Protein sequence: CSARERAGLQPQHF.

Of note for this clonotype: One end of the junction does not line up with germline, which may come from a read error. The CDR3 spells CASSLKGNTEALF. For the CDR3, the DNA is TGTGCCAGCAGTTTAAAGGGGAACACTGAAGCTTTATTT. This rearrangement joins TRBV3-1 to TRBJ1-1, with D possibly TRBD1 on 5 matching bases. The CDR3 is 13 amino acids. Germline V gene lookup returns CDR1 LGHDT and CDR2 YNNKEL (reference sequence).